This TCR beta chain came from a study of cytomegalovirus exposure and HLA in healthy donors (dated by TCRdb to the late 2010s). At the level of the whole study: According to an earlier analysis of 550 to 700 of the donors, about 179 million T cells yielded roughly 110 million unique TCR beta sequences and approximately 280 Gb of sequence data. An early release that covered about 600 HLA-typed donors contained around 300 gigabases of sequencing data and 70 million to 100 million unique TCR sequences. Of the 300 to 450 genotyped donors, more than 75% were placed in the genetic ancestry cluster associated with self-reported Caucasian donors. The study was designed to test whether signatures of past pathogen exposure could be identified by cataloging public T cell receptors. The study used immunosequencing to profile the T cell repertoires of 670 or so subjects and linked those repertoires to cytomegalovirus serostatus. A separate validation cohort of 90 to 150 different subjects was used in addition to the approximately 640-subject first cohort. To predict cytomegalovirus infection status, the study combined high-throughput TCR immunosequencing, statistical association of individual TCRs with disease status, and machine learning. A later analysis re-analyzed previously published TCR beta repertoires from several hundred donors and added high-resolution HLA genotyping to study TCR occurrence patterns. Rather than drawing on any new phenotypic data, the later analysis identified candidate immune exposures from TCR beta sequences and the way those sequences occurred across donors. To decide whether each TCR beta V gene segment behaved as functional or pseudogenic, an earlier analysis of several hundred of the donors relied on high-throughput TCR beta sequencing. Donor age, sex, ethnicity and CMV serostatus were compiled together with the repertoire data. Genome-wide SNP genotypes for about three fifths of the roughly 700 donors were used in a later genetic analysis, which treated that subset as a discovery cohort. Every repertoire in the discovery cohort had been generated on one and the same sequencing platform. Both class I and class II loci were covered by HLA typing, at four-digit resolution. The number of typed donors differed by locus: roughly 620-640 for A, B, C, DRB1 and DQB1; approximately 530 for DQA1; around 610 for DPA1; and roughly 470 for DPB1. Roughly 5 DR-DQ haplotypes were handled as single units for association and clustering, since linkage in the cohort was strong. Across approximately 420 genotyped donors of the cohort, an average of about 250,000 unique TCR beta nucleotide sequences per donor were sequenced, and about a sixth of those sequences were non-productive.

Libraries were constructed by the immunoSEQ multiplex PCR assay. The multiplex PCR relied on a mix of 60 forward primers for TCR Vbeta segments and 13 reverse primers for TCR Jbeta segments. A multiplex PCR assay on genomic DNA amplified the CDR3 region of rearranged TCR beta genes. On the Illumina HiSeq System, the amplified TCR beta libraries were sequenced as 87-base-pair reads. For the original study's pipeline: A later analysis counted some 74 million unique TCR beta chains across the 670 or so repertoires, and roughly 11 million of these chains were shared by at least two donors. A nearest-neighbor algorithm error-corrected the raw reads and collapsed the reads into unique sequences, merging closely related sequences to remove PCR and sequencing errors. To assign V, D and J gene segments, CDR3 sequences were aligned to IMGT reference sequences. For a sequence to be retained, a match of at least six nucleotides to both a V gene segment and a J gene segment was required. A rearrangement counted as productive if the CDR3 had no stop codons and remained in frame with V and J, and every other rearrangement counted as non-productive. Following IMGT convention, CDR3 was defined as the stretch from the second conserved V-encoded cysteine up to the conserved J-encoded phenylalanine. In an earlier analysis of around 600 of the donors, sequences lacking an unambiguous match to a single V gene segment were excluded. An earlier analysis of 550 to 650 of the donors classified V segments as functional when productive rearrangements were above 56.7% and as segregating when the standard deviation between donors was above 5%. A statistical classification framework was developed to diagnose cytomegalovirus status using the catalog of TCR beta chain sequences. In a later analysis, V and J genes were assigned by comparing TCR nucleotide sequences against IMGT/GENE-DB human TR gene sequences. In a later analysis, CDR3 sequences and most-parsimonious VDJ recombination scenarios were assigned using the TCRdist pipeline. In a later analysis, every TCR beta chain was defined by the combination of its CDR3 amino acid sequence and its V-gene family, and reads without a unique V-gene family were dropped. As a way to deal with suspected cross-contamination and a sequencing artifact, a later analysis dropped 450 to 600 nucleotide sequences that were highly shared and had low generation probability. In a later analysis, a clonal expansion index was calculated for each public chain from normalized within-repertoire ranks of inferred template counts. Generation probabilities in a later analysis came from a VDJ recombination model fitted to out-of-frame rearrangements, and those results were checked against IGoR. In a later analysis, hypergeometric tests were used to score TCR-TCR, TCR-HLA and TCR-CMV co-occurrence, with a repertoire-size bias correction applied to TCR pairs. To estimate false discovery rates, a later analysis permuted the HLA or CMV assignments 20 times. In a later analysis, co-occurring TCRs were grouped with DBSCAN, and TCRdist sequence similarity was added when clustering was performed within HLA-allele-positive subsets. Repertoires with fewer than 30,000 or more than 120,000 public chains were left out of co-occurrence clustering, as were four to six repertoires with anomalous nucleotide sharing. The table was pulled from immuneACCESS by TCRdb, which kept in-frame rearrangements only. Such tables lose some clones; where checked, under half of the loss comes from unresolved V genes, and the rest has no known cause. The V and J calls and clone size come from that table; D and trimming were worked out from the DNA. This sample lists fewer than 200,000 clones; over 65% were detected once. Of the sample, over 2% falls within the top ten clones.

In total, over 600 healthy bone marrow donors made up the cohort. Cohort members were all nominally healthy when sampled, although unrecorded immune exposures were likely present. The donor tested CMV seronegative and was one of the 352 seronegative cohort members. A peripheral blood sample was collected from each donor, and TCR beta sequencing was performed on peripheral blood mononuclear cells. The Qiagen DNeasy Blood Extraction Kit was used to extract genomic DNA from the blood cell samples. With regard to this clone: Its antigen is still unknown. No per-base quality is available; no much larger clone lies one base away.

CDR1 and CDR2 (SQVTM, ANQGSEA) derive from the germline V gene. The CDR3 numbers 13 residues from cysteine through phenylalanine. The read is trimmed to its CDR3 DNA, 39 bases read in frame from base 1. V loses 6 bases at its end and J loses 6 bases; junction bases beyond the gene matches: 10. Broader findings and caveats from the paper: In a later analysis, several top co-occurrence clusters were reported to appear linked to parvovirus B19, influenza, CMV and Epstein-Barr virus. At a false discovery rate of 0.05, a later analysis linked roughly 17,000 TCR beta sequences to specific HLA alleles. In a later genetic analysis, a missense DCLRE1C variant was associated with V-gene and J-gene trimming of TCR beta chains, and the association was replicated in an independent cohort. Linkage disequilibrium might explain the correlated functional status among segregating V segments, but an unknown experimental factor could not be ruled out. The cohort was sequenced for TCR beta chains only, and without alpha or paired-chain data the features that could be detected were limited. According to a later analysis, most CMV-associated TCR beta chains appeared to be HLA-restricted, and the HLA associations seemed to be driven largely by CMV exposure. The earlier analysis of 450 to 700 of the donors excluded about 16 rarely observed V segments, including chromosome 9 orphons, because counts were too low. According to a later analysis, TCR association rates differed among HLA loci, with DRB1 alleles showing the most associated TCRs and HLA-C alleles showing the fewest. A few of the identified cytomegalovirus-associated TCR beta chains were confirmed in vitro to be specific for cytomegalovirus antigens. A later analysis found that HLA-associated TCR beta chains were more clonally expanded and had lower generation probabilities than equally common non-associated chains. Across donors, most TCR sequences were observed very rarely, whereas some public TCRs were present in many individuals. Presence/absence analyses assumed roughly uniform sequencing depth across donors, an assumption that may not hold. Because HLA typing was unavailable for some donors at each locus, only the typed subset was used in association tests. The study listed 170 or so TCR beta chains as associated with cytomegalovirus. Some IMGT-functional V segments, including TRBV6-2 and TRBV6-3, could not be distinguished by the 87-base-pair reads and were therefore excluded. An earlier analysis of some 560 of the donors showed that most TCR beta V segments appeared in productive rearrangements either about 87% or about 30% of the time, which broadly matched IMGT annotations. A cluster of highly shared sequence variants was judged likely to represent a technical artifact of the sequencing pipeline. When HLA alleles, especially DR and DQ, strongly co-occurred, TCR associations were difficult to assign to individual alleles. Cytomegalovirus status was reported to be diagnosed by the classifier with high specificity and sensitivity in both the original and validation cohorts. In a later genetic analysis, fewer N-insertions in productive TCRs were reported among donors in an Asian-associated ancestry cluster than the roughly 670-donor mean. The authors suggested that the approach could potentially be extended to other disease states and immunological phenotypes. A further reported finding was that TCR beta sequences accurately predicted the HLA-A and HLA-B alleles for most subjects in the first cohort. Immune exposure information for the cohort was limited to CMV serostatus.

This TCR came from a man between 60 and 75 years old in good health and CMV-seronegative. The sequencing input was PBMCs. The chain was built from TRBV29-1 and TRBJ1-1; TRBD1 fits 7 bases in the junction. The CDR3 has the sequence CSVGTAINPEAFF. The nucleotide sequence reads TGCAGCGTGGGGACAGCGATCAACCCTGAAGCTTTCTTT.